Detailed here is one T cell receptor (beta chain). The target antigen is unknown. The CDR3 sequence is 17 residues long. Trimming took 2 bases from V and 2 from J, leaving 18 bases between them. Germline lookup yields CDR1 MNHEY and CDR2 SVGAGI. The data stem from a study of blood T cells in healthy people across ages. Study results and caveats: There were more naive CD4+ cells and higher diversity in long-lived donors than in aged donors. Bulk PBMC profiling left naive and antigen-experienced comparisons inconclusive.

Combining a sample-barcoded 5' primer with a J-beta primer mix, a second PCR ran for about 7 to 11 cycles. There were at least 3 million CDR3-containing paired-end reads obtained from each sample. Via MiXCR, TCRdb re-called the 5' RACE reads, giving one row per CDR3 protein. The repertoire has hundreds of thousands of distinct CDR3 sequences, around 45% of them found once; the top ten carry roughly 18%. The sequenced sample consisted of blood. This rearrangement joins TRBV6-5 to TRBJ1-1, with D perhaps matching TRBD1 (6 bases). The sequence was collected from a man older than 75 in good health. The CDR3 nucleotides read TGTGCCAGCAGTTACGAGTCAACCGGGACATTTAACACTGAAGCTTTCTTT. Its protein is CASSYESTGTFNTEAFF.